This T cell receptor beta chain was sequenced in a study of response to subunit inactivated influenza vaccine. Germline V gene data show CDR1 as KGHDR and CDR2 as SFDVKD. This CDR3 is 15 amino acids long. V lost 4 bases, J lost 3 bases, and 5 bases stayed unmatched. TCRdb recomputed calls from the RT-PCR reads with MiXCR, one row per CDR3 protein. The sample shows roughly 710,000 distinct CDR3 sequences, approximately 14% of them seen only once. This material consisted of PBMCs from blood, taken less than 15 days before vaccination. The source of this sequence is a man aged 50 to 60 who received an inactivated influenza vaccine. The chain combines TRBV24-1 with TRBJ2-5, with TRBD2 matching over 9 bases. Here the CDR3 DNA reads TGTGCCACCAGTGACAGACAGCGGGGGGAAGAGACCCAGTACTTC. This codes for CATSDRQRGEETQYF.